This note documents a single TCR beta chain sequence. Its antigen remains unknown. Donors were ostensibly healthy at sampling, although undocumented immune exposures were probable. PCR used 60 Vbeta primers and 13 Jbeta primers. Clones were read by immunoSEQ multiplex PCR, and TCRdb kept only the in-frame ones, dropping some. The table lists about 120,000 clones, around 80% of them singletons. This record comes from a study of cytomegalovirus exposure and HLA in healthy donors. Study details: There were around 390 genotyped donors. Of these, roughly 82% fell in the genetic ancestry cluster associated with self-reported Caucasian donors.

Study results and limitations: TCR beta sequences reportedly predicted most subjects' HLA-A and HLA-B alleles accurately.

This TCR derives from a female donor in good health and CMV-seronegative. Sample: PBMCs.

The CDR3 reads CASSSPGVLWNEQFF. DNA for the CDR3: TGTGCCAGCAGCTCCCCCGGGGTTCTCTGGAATGAGCAGTTCTTC. The rearrangement uses TRBV5-4 and TRBJ2-1; D is possibly TRBD2 (5 bases). Between the trimmed V and J ends, which lost 3 bases and 7 bases, there was a span of 17 bases. CDR1 and CDR2 from the germline V gene are SGHNT and YYREEE (reference sequence). The CDR3 contains 15 residues.